This entry lists 13 T cell receptor beta chains sequenced from one sample in a study of T cell changes during pregnancy in multiple sclerosis. Only in-frame clones appear in the TCRdb table, and some are missing; sequencing was by immunoSEQ multiplex PCR. This sample has about 38,000 clones, with more than 75% found just once. Sequencing was performed on CD8+ T cells from peripheral blood mononuclear cells, taken in the third trimester of pregnancy. Receptors were obtained from a female donor with multiple sclerosis, enrolled in a pregnancy study.

This clone was recorded only once. This chain uses TRBV19 with TRBJ1-3, with 8 bases aligning to TRBD1. With 3 bases clipped from V and 4 bases from J, the junction kept 5 bases outside the gene matches. The germline CDR1 and CDR2 sequences are LNHDA and SQIVND (reference sequence). The CDR3 has 15 residues. CDR3 residues: CASSMRQGLGNTIYF. In nucleotides, the CDR3 is TGTGCCAGTAGTATGAGACAGGGGCTCGGAAACACCATATATTTT.

V is TRBV10-1 and J is TRBJ1-6; 10 bases fit TRBD1. The CDR3 is made up of 15 amino acids. The trim removed 0 bases at V and 9 bases at J, leaving 2 bases unmatched. CDR1 and CDR2 (germline): WNHNN, SYGVQD (reference sequence). The CDR3 sequence: CASSESGTGASPLHF. The CDR3 DNA is TGCGCCAGCAGTGAGTCCGGGACAGGGGCTTCACCCCTCCACTTT.

This chain joins TRBV6-5 and TRBJ2-3, with D tentatively TRBD2 (6 bases). V dropped 8 bases and J dropped 0 bases, with 9 bases sitting between them. The CDR3 is 13 amino acids. Germline V gives CDR1 MNHEY, CDR2 SVGAGI. The CDR3 DNA reads as TGTGCCAGCGGCGGGACGAGCACAGATACGCAGTATTTT. This codes for CASGGTSTDTQYF.

The V and J genes are TRBV6-1 and TRBJ2-7; 7 bases match TRBD1. V was clipped by 2 bases and J by 3 bases; unmatched bases: 7. Germline V gene data show CDR1 as MNHNS and CDR2 as SASEGT. CDR3 size: 15 residues. CDR3 region: CASSEYPTGSYEQYF. CDR3 sequence (DNA): TGTGCCAGCAGTGAATACCCGACAGGGAGCTACGAGCAGTACTTC.

V and J are TRBV27 and TRBJ2-7; TRBD2 might be the D (5 bases). This CDR3 is built from 12 residues. V lost 4 bases to trimming and J lost 5 bases, with 9 bases between them. The germline CDR1 and CDR2 sequences are MNHEY and SMNVEV (reference sequence). CDR3 region: CASSSSRDEQYF. CDR3 DNA sequence: TGTGCCAGCAGTTCGTCGAGGGACGAGCAGTACTTC.

The chain has TRBV13 and TRBJ2-7; D gene uncertain. CDR3 length: 13 residues. Trimming took off 5 bases at V and 4 bases at J, with 12 bases between the two ends. CDR1 PRHDT and CDR2 FYEKMQ come from the germline V gene (reference sequence). The CDR3 DNA is TGTGCCAGCAGCCGGCCCGACACTTACGAGCAGTACTTC. Amino acids: CASSRPDTYEQYF.

The gene calls are TRBV7-9 and TRBJ1-3; D call uncertain. The ends were cut back, 6 bases at V and 3 bases at J, with 9 bases in the middle. From germline, CDR1 is SEHNR and CDR2 FQNEAQ (reference sequence). This CDR3 has 13 amino acids. The CDR3 nucleotides read TGTGCCAGCAGATCGGGGTTTGGAAACACCATATATTTT. Its translation is CASRSGFGNTIYF.

The chain couples TRBV13 to TRBJ1-2; a possible D gene is TRBD1 (5 bases). Germline assignment: CDR1 PRHDT and CDR2 FYEKMQ (reference sequence). Deletions cut 8 bases from V and 4 bases from J, with 17 bases between. CDR3 size: 14 residues. CDR3 DNA sequence: TGTGCCAGCGCTACGTGGGGCACTCTCTATGGCTACACCTTC. Its protein product is CASATWGTLYGYTF.

The gene calls are TRBV7-2 and TRBJ1-1; 7 bases agree with TRBD1. Germline V gives CDR1 SGHTA, CDR2 FQGNSA. The CDR3 is made up of 16 amino acids. Trimming took 4 bases from V and 5 from J; bases not matched to a gene: 13. The CDR3 loop reads CASSSPDEGARTEAFF. The CDR3 DNA reads as TGTGCCAGCAGCTCCCCTGACGAGGGGGCTCGTACTGAAGCTTTCTTT.

The V call is TRBV5-6, the J call TRBJ2-5; TRBD2 is a possible D gene (5 bases). CDR1 and CDR2 from the germline V gene are SGHDT and YYEEEE. The length of the CDR3 is 14 residues. With 0 bases removed from V and 5 bases from J, the gap between germline ends came to 11 bases. The CDR3 DNA follows: TGTGCCAGCAGCTTGGGGGAGACCCGGGAGACCCAGTACTTC. Protein: CASSLGETRETQYF.

The V call is TRBV13, the J call TRBJ1-3; TRBD1 matches 7 bases. V was pared by 3 bases and J by 2 bases, with 1 base of the junction left unmatched. The CDR3 has 14 residues. CDR1 and CDR2 (germline): PRHDT, FYEKMQ (reference sequence). The CDR3 region is CASSFQGAGNTIYF. DNA for the CDR3: TGTGCCAGCAGCTTCCAGGGGGCTGGAAACACCATATATTTT.

This chain uses TRBV6-1 with TRBJ1-1; D perhaps matches TRBD1 (5 bases). This CDR3 comprises 14 residues. Trimming left V 4 bases short and J 4 bases short, with 13 bases between. Germline V gene sequence: CDR1 MNHNS, CDR2 SASEGT. The CDR3 region has the DNA TGTGCCAGCAGTGGGGACCTGGAGGGCACTGAAGCTTTCTTT. This codes for CASSGDLEGTEAFF.

The rearrangement uses TRBV15 and TRBJ1-1; no firm D call. CDR3 length: 14 amino acids. V lost 5 bases and J 4 bases, leaving 14 bases between the germline ends. Germline CDR1 LNHNV, CDR2 YYDKDF (reference sequence). CDR3 residues: CATSLDGGPTEAFF. CDR3 bases: TGTGCCACCAGCTTAGACGGCGGCCCCACTGAAGCTTTCTTT. Supplemented by reference TRBV15 and TRBJ1-1, the full variable domain reads DAMVIQNPRYQVTQFGKPVTLSCSQTLNHNVMYWYQQKSSQAPKLLFHYYDKDFNNEADTPDNFQSRRPNTSFCFLDIRSPGLGDTAMYLCATSLDGGPTEAFFGQGTRLTVV.